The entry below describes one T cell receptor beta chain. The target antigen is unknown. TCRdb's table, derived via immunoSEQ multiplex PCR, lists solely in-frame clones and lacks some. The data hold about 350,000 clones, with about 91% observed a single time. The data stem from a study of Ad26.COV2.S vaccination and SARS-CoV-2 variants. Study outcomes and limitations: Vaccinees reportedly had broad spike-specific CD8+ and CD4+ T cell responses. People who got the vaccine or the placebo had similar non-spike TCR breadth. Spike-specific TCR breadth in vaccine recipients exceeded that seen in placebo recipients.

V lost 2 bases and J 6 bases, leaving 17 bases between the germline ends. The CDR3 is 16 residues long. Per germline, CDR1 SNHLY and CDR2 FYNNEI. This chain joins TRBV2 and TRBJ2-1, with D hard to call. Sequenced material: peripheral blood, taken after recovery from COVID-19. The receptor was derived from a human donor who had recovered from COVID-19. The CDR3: CASSEQVARVGNEQFF. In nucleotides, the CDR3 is TGTGCCAGCAGTGAACAAGTAGCCCGGGTGGGCAATGAGCAGTTCTTC.